This entry features one T cell receptor (beta chain) sequence. The antigen remains unidentified. Via MiXCR, TCRdb re-called the reads, giving one row per CDR3 protein. The sample has a few hundred thousand distinct CDR3 sequences, approximately 18% seen once. The data stem from a study of T cell repertoires in cytomegalovirus infection. For the study at large: It can be stated that public TCR beta signatures indicated CMV infection as well as a matching HLA type. Whole-study findings and limits: People with CMV and the relevant HLA were identified by cumulative public TCR beta family frequency. CMV-specific TCR beta clonotypes restricted by HLA-C were the ones dominating the ex vivo response.

Germline CDR1 reads SNHLY; CDR2 reads FYNNEI. Deletions cut 4 bases from V and 11 bases from J, with 17 bases between. The CDR3 sequence is 13 residues long. J is TRBJ1-1 and V is TRBV2; possible D gene TRBD1, 6 bases. Sequences were obtained from PBMCs. The receptor was isolated from a human donor in good health (CMV status not recorded). Some clones in this sample may be carry-over from other donors' samples. CDR3 sequence reads: CASSALRQAEAFF. CDR3 nucleotide sequence: TGTGCCAGCAGTGCTCTCAGACAGGCCGAGGCTTTCTTT.